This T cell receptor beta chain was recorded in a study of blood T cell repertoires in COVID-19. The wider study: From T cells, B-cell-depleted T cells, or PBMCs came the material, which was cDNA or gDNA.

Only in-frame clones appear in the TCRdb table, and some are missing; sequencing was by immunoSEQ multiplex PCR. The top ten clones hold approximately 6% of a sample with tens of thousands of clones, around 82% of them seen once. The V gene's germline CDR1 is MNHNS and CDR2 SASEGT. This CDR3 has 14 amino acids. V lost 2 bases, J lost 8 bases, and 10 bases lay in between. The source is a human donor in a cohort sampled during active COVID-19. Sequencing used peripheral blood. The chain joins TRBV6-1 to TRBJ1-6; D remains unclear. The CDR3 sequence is CASSEHMRDSPLHF. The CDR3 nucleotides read TGTGCCAGCAGTGAACATATGAGGGATTCACCCCTCCACTTT.